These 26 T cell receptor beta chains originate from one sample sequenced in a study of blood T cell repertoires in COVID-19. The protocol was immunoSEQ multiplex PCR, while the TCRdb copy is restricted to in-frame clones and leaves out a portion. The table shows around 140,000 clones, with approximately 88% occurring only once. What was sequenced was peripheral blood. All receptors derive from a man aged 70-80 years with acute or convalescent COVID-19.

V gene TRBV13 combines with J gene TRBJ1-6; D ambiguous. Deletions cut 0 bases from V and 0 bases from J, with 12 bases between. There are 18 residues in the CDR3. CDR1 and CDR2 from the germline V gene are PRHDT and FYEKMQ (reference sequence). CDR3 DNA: TGTGCCAGCAGCTTAGGAGGAGGAGGGAACTCCTATAATTCACCCCTCCACTTT. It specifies CASSLGGGGNSYNSPLHF. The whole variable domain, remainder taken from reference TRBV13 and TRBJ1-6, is AAGVIQSPRHLIKEKRETATLKCYPIPRHDTVYWYQQGPGQDPQFLISFYEKMQSDKGSIPDRFSAQQFSDYHSELNMSSLELGDSALYFCASSLGGGGNSYNSPLHFGNGTRLTVT.

The CDR3 here is CASRGGRRNTGELFF. CDR3 nucleotides: TGTGCCAGCAGGGGGGGACGGCGGAACACCGGGGAGCTGTTTTTT. The rearrangement joins TRBV7-2 to TRBJ2-2; weak D call: TRBD2 (6 bases). The CDR3 length is 15 residues. CDR1 SGHTA and CDR2 FQGNSA come from the germline V gene. V was shortened by 6 bases and J by 1 base, with 12 bases between the two germline ends.

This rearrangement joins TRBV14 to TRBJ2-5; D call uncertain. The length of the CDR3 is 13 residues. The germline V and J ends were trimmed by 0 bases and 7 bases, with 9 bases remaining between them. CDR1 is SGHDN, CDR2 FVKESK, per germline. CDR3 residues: CASSQDVRGTQYF. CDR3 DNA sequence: TGTGCCAGCAGCCAAGATGTAAGAGGGACCCAGTACTTC.

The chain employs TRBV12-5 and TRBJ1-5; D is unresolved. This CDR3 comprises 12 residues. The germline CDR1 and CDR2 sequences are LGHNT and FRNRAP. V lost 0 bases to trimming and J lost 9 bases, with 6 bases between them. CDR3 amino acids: CASGLVAGPQHF. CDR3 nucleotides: TGTGCTAGTGGTTTGGTTGCCGGGCCCCAGCATTTT. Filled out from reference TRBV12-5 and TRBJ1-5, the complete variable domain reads DARVTQTPRHKVTEMGQEVTMRCQPILGHNTVFWYRQTMMQGLELLAYFRNRAPLDDSGMPKDRFSAEMPDATLATLKIQPSEPRDSAVYFCASGLVAGPQHFGDGTRLSIL.

This chain's CDR3 is CASSRAGVSYEQYF. In DNA, the CDR3 is TGTGCCAGTAGTCGGGCAGGGGTCTCCTACGAGCAGTACTTC. This chain joins TRBV19 and TRBJ2-7; a possible D gene is TRBD1 (6 bases). The ends were cut back, 5 bases at V and 0 bases at J, with 11 bases in the middle. This CDR3 has 14 amino acids. Germline V gives CDR1 LNHDA, CDR2 SQIVND (reference sequence). Full variable domain (rest looked up from reference TRBV19 and TRBJ2-7): DGGITQSPKYLFRKEGQNVTLSCEQNLNHDAMYWYRQDPGQGLRLIYYSQIVNDFQKGDIAEGYSVSREKKESFPLTVTSAQKNPTAFYLCASSRAGVSYEQYFGPGTRLTVT.

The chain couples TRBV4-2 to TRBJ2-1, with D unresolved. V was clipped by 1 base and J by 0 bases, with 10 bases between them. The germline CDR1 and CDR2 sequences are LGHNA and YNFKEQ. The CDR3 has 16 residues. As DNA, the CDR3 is TGTGCCAGCAGCCAAGTTCTAGGAAGCTCCTACAATGAGCAGTTCTTC. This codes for CASSQVLGSSYNEQFF.

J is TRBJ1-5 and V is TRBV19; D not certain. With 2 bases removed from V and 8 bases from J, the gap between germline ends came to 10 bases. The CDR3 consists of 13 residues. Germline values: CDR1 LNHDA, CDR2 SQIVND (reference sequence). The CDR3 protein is CASSINTREPQHF. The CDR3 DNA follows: TGTGCCAGTAGTATAAATACGAGGGAGCCCCAGCATTTT. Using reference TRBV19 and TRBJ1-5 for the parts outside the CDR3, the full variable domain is DGGITQSPKYLFRKEGQNVTLSCEQNLNHDAMYWYRQDPGQGLRLIYYSQIVNDFQKGDIAEGYSVSREKKESFPLTVTSAQKNPTAFYLCASSINTREPQHFGDGTRLSIL.

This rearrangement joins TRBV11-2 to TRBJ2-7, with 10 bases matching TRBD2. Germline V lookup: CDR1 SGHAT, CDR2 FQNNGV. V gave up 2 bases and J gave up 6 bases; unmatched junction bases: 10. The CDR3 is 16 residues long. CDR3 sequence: CASSLWASGSVAEQYF. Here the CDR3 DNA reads TGTGCCAGCAGCTTATGGGCTAGCGGGAGTGTGGCCGAGCAGTACTTC.

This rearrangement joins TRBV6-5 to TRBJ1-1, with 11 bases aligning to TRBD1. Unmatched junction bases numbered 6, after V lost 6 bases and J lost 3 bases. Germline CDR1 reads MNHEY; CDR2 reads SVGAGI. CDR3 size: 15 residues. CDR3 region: CASSGTGGRDTEAFF. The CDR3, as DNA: TGTGCCAGCAGCGGGACAGGGGGGCGGGACACTGAAGCTTTCTTT.

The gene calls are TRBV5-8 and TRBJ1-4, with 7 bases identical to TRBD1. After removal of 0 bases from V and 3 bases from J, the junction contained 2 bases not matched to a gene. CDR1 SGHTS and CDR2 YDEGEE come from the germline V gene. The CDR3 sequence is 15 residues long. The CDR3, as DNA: TGTGCCAGCAGCTTGGGGCAGGGGGCTAATGAAAAACTGTTTTTT. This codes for CASSLGQGANEKLFF.

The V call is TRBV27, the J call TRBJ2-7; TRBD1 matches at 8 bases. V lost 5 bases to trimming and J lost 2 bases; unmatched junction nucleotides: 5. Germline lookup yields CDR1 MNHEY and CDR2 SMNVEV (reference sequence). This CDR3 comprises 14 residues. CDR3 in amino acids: CASSRTGNPYEQYF. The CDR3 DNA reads TGTGCCAGCAGTAGGACAGGGAATCCCTACGAGCAGTACTTC.

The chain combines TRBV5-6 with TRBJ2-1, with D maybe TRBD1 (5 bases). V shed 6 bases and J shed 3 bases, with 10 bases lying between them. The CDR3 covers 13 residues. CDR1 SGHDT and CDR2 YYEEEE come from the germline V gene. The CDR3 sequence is CASKGPGYNEQFF. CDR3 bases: TGTGCCAGCAAGGGGCCGGGCTACAATGAGCAGTTCTTC.

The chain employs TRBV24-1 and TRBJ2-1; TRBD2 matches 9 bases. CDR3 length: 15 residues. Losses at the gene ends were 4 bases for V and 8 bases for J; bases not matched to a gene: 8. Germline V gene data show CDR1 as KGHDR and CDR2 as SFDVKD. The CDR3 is CATSEKRGEKDEQFF. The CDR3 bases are TGTGCCACCAGTGAGAAGCGGGGGGAAAAGGATGAGCAGTTCTTC.

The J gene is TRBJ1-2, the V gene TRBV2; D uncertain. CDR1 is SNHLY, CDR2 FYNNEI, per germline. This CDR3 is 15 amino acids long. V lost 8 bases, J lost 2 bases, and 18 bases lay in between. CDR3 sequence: CASARVRVANYGYTF. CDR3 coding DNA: TGTGCCAGCGCGAGGGTTAGGGTAGCCAACTATGGCTACACCTTC.

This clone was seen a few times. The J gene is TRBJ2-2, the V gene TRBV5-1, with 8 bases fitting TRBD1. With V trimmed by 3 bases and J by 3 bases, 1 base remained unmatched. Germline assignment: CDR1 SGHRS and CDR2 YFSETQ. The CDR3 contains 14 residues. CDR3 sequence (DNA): TGCGCCAGCAGCTGGGGACAGGACACCGGGGAGCTGTTTTTT. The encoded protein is CASSWGQDTGELFF.

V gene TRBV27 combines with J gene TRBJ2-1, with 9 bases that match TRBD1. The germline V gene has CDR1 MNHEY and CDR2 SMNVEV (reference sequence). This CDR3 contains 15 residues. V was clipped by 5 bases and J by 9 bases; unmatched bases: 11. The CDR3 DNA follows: TGTGCCAGCAGTCGCCGGGACAGGGCCGGAGGTGAGCAGTTCTTC. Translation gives CASSRRDRAGGEQFF.

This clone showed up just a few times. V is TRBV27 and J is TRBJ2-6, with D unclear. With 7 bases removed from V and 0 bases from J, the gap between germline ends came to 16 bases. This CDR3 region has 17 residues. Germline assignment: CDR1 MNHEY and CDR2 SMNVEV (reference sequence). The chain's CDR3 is CASTQSGGSSGANVLTF. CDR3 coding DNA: TGTGCCAGCACTCAAAGTGGCGGTAGCTCTGGGGCCAACGTCCTGACTTTC.

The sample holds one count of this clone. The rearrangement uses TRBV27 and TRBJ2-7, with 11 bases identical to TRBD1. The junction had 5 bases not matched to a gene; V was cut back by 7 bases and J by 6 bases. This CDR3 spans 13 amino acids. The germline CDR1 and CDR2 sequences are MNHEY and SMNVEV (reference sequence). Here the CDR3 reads CASKGTGGGEQYF. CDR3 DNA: TGTGCCAGCAAGGGGACAGGGGGAGGCGAGCAGTACTTC.

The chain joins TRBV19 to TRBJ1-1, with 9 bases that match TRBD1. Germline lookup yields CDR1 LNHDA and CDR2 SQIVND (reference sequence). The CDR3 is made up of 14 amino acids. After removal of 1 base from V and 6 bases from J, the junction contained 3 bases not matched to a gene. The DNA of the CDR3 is TGTGCCAGTAGTATAGGGACAGGGGTCGCTGAAGCTTTCTTT. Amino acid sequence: CASSIGTGVAEAFF.

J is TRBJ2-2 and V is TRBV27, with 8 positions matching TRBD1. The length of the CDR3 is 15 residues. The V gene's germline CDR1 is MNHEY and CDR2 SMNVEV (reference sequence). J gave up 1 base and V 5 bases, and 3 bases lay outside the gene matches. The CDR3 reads CASSPGQGNTGELFF. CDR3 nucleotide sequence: TGTGCCAGCAGTCCCGGACAGGGGAACACCGGGGAGCTGTTTTTT.

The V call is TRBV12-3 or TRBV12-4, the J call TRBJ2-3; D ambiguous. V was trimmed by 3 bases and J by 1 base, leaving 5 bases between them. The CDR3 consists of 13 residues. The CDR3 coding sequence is TGTGCCAGCAGTTTCCAGGGCACAGATACGCAGTATTTT. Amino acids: CASSFQGTDTQYF.

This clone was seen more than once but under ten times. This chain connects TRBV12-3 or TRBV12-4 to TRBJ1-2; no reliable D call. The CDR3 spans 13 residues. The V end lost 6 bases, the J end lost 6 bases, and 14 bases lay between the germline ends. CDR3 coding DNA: TGTGCCAGCAGATCGGGAGGCCCTCATGGCTACACCTTC. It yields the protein CASRSGGPHGYTF.

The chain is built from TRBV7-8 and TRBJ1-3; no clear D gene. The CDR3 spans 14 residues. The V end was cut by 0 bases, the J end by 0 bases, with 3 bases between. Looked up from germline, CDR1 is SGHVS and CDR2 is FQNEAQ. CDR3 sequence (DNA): TGTGCCAGCAGCTTAGCCCTCTCTGGAAACACCATATATTTT. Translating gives CASSLALSGNTIYF.

CDR3 sequence reads: CASKIGDSYTGELFF. The CDR3 coding sequence is TGCGCCAGCAAGATCGGGGACAGTTACACCGGGGAGCTGTTTTTT. The rearrangement joins TRBV10-2 to TRBJ2-2, with TRBD1 identical over 7 bases. The V segment lost 7 bases and the J segment 3 bases; nucleotides outside the gene matches: 8. From germline, CDR1 is WSHSY and CDR2 SAAADI. This CDR3 region has 15 residues.

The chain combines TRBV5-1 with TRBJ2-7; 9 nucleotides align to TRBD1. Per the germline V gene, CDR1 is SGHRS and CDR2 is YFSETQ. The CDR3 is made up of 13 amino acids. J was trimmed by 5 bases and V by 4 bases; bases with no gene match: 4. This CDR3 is CASSMTGGDEQYF. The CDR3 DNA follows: TGCGCCAGCAGCATGACAGGGGGAGACGAGCAGTACTTC.

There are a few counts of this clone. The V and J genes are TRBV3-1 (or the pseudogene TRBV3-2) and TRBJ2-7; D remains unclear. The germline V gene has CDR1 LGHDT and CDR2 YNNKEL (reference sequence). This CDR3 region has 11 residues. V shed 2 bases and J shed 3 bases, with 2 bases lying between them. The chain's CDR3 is CASSQHYEQYF. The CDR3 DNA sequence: TGTGCCAGCAGCCAACACTACGAGCAGTACTTC.